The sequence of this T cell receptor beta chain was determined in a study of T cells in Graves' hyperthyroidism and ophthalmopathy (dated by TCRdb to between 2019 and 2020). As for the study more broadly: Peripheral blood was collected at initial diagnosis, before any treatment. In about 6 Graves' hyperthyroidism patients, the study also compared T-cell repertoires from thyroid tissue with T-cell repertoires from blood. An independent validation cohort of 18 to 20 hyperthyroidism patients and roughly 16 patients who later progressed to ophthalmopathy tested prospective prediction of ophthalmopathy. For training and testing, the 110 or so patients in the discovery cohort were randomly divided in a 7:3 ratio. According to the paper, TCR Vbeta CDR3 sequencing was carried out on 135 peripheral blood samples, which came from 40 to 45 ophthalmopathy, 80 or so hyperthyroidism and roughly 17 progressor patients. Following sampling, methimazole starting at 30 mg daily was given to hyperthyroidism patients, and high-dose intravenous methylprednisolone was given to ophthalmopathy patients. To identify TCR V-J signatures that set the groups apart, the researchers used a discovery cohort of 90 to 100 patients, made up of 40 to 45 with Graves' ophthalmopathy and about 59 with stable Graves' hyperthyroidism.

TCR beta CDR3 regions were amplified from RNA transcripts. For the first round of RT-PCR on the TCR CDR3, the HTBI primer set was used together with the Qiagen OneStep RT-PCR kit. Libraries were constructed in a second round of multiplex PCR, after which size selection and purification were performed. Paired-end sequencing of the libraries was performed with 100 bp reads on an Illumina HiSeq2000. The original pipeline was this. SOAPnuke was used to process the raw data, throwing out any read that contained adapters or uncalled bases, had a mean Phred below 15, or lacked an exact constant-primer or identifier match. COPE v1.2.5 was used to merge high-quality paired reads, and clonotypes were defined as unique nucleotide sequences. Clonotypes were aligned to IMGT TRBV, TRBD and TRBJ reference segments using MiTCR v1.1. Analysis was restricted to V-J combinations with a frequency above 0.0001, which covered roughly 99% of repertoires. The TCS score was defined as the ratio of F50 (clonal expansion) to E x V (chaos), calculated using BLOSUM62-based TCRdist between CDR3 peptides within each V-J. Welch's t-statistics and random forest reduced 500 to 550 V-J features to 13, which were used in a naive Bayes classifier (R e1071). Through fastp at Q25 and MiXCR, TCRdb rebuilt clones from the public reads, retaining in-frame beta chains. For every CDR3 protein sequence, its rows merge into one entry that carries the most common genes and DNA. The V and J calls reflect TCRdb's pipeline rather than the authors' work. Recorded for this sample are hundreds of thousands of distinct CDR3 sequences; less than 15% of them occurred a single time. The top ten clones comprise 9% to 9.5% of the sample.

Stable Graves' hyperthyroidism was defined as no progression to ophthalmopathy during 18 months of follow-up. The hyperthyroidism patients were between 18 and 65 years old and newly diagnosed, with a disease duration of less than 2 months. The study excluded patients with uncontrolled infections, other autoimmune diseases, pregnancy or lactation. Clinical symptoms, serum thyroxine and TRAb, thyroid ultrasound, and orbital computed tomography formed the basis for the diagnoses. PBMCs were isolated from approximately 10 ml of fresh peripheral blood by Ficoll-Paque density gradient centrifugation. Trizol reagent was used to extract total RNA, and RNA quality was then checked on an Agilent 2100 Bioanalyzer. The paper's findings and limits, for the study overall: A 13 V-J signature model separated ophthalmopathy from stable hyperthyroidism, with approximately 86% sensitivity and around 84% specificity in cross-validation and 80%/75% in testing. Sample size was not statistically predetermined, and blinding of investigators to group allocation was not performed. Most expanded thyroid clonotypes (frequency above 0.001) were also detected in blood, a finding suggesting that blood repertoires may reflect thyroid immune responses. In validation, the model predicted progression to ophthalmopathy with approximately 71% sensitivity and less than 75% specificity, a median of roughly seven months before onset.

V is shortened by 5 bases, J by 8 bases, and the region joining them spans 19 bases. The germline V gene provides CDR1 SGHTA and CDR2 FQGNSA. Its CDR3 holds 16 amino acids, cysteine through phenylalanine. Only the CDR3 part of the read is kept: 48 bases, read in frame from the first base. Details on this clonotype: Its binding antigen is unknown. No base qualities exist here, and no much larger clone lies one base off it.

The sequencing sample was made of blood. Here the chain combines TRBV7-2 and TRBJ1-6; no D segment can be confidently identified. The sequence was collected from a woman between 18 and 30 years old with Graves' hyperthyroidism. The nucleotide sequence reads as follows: TGTGCCAGCAGCGGCCGGGGAGGGCTTAGGGATTCACCCCTCCACTTT. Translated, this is CASSGRGGLRDSPLHF.